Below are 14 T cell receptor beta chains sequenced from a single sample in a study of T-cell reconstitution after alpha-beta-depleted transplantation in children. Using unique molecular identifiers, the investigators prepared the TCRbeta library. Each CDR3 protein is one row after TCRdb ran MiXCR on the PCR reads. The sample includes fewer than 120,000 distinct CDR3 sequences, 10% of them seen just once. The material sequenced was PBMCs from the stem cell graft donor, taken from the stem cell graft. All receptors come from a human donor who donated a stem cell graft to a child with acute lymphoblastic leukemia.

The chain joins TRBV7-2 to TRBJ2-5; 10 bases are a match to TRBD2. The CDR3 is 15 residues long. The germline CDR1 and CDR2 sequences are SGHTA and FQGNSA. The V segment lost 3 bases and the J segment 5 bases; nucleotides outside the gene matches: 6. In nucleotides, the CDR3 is TGTGCCAGCAGCTTGAGCGGGGGGGCGCTGGAGACCCAGTACTTC. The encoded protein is CASSLSGGALETQYF.

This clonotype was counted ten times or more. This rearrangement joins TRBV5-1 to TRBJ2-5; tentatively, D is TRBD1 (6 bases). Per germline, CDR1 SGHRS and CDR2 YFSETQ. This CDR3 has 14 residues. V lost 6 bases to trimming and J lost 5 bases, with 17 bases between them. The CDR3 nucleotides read TGCGCCAGCACGAGATGGGGGCTTAGGGAGACCCAGTACTTC. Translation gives CASTRWGLRETQYF.

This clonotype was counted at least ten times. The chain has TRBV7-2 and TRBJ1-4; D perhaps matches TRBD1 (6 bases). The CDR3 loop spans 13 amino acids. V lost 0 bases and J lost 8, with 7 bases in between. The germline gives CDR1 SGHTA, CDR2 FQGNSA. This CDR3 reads CASSLAGAEKLFF. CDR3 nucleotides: TGTGCCAGCAGCTTAGCGGGGGCCGAAAAACTGTTTTTT.

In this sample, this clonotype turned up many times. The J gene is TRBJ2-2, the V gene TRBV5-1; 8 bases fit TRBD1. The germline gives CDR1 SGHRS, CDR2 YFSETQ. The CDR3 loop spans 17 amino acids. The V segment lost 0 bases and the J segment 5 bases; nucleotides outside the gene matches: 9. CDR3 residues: CASSLEAGGAETGELFF. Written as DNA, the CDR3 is TGCGCCAGCAGCTTGGAAGCAGGGGGCGCGGAGACCGGGGAGCTGTTTTTT.

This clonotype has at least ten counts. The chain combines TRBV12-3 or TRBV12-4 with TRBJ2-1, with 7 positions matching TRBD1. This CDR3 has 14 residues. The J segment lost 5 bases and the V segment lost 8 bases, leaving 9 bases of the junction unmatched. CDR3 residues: CASPRGPDDNEQFF. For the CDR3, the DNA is TGTGCCAGCCCTAGGGGGCCTGACGACAATGAGCAGTTCTTC.

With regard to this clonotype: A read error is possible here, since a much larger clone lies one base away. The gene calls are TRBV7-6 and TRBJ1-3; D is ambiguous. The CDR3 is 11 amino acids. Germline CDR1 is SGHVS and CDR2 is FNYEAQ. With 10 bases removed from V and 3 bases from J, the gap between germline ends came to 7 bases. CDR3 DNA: TGTGCCAACGAGGTTGGAAACACCATATATTTT. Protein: CANEVGNTIYF.

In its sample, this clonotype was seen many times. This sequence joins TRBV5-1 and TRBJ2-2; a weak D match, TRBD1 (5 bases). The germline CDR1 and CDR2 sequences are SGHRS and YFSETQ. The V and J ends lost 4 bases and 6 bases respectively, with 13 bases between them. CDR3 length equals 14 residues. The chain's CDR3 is CASSRRAGSGELFF. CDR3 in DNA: TGCGCCAGCAGCCGACGAGCAGGGTCCGGGGAGCTGTTTTTT. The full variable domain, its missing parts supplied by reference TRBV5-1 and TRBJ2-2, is KAGVTQTPRYLIKTRGQQVTLSCSPISGHRSVSWYQQTPGQGLQFLFEYFSETQRNKGNFPGRFSGRQFSNSRSEMNVSTLELGDSALYLCASSRRAGSGELFFGEGSRLTVL.

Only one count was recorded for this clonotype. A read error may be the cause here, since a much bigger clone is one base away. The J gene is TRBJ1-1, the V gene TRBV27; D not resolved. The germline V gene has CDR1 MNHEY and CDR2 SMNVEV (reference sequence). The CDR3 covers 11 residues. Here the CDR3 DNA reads TGTGCCAGCAGTAGCGGATTCGGAGCTTTGTTT. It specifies CASSSGFGALF.

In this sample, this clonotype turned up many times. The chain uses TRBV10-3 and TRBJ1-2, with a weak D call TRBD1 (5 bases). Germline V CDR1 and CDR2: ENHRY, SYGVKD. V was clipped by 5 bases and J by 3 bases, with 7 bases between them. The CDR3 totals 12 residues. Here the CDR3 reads CAISPGDYGYTF. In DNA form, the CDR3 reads TGTGCCATCAGTCCGGGGGACTATGGCTACACCTTC.

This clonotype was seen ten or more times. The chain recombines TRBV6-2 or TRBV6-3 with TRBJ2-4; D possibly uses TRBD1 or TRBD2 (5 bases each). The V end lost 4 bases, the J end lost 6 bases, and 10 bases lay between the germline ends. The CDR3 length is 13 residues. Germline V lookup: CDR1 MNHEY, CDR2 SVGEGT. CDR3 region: CASSFRGVNIQYF. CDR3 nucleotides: TGTGCCAGCAGTTTTAGGGGAGTAAACATTCAGTACTTC.

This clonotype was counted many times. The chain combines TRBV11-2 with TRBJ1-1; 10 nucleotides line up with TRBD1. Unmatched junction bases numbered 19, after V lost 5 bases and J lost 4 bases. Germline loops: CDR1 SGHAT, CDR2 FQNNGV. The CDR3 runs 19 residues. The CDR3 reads CASSPATGTGELRGTEAFF. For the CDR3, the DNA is TGTGCCAGCAGCCCGGCCACCGGGACAGGGGAATTAAGGGGCACTGAAGCTTTCTTT.

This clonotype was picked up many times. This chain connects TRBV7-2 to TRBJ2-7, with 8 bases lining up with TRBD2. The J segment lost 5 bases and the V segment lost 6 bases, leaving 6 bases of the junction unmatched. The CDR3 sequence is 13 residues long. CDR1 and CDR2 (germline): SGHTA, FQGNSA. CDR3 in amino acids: CASRLRAGDEQYF. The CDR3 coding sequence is TGTGCCAGCAGGCTTAGAGCGGGAGACGAGCAGTACTTC.

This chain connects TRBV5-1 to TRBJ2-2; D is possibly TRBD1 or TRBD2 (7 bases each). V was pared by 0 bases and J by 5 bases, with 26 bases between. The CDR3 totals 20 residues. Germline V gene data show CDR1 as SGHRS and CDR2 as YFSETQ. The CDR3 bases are TGCGCCAGCAGCTTGGAATTAGGGGGCGCGGGGACTACCGAGACCGGGGAGCTGTTTTTT. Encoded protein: CASSLELGGAGTTETGELFF. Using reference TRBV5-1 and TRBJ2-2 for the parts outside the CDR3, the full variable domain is KAGVTQTPRYLIKTRGQQVTLSCSPISGHRSVSWYQQTPGQGLQFLFEYFSETQRNKGNFPGRFSGRQFSNSRSEMNVSTLELGDSALYLCASSLELGGAGTTETGELFFGEGSRLTVL.

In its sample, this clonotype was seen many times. The CDR3: CASSLQGRGLNQPQHF. The CDR3 bases are TGTGCCAGCAGCTTACAGGGGAGAGGGTTAAATCAGCCCCAGCATTTT. This chain connects TRBV5-6 to TRBJ1-5, with 7 bases identical to TRBD1. CDR1 and CDR2 (germline): SGHDT, YYEEEE. With 2 bases clipped from V and 4 bases from J, the junction kept 9 bases outside the gene matches. This CDR3 spans 16 amino acids.